One and the same sample provided the 30 T cell receptor beta chains below, sequenced in a study of tissue T cells after allogeneic stem cell transplantation. Time point defined: mouse harvest day 7 after allogeneic transplant. Tail vein injection delivered 10^7 T-cell-depleted bone marrow cells and 10^6 splenic CD5+ T cells. The table came from immunoSEQ multiplex PCR; TCRdb's copy has only in-frame clones and leaves some out. Of roughly 5,400 clones detected, 45% to 55% appear once; the ten largest clones hold about a tenth. Input material: gut tissue. The receptor source for this set is a female BALB/c mouse given C57BL/6 T cells with graft-versus-host disease after an allogeneic hematopoietic cell transplant.

This clone showed up just a few times. Genes and germline come from the mouse. The DNA ends 1 residue before the CDR3 does, and the rest of the CDR3 is filled in from the germline J gene. The V call is TRBV31, the J call TRBJ2-7; D possibly corresponds to TRBD2 (7 bases). The CDR3 is made up of 12 amino acids. Trimming removed 0 bases from V and 7 bases from J, with 10 bases in between. Looked up from germline, CDR1 is GKSSPN and CDR2 is SITVG. The CDR3 sequence is CAWSLEGGEQYF. The sequenced part of the CDR3 DNA is TGTGCCTGGAGTCTAGAGGGGGGGGAACAGTAC. The entire variable domain, with the rest obtained from reference TRBV31 and TRBJ2-7, is as follows: AQTIHQWPVAEIKAVGSPLSLGCTIKGKSSPNLYWYWQATGGTLQQLFYSITVGQVESVVQLNLSASRPKDDQFILSTEKLLLSHSGFYLCAWSLEGGEQYFGPGTRLTVL.

Concerning this clone: Gene names are the mouse ones. The CDR3 is cut off 1 residue early in the read; its end comes from the germline J gene. The chain employs TRBV26 and TRBJ1-2; no definite D call. Germline V lookup: CDR1 KGHPV, CDR2 FQNQEV (reference sequence). V was clipped by 3 bases and J by 2 bases, with 7 bases between them. This CDR3 has 13 residues. The DNA read from the CDR3 is TGTGCCAGCAGTCTAATTGGGAACTCCGACTACACC. It translates to CASSLIGNSDYT. Given in full, the CDR3 is CASSLIGNSDYTF.

Note on this clone: Genes here carry mouse names. The missing CDR3 end, 1 residue past where the read stops, is filled in from the germline J gene. V and J are TRBV26 and TRBJ2-7; TRBD1 might be the D (6 bases). The V gene lost 4 bases and the J gene lost 4 bases, with 8 bases spanning the gap. The germline CDR1 and CDR2 sequences are KGHPV and FQNQEV (reference sequence). The CDR3 totals 12 residues. The CDR3 sequence is CASSRDKYEQYF. The sequenced part of the CDR3 DNA is TGTGCCAGCAGTCGGGACAAATATGAACAGTAC.

This clone was picked up a small number of times. Any gene name here is a mouse gene name. Read coverage stops 1 residue before the CDR3 terminus; the germline J gene supplies the remainder. This rearrangement joins TRBV15 to TRBJ2-5; D is possibly TRBD2 (7 bases). The germline gives CDR1 SGHND, CDR2 FRSKSL. This CDR3 spans 14 amino acids. The V end was cut by 3 bases, the J end by 2 bases, with 9 bases between. The sequenced CDR3 bases are TGTGCCAGCAGTTTCGGGGGGCTCCAAGACACCCAGTAC. Its protein product is CASSFGGLQDTQY. The entire CDR3 is CASSFGGLQDTQYF.

On this clone itself: Mouse gene names and germline throughout. The CDR3 loop reads CASSPGQGAGERLFF. Partial CDR3 DNA: TGTGCCAGCAGCCCGGGACAGGGGGCAGGCGAAAGATTATTT. The chain joins TRBV26 to TRBJ1-4; TRBD1 matches at 12 bases. Sequencing ends 1 residue short of the CDR3 end; the germline J gene provides the rest. Trimming at V came to 6 bases and at J to 7 bases, leaving 6 bases not matched to a gene. Germline loops: CDR1 KGHPV, CDR2 FQNQEV (reference sequence). The CDR3 contains 15 residues. Drawing the rest from reference TRBV26 and TRBJ1-4, the complete variable domain is NSKVIQTPRYLVKGQGQKAKMRCIPEKGHPVVFWYQQNKNNEFKFLINFQNQEVLQQIDMTEKRFSAECPSNSPCSLEIQSSEAGDSALYLCASSPGQGAGERLFFGHGTKLSVL.

In the case of this clone: Here the gene names and germline are mouse. The CDR3 end falls 1 residue outside the read, so it is completed with the germline J gene. The gene calls are TRBV12-1 and TRBJ2-5; D might be TRBD2 (7 bases). V lost 2 bases, J lost 5 bases, and 13 bases lay in between. Germline V gene lookup returns CDR1 SGHSN and CDR2 HYEKVE. This CDR3 contains 14 residues. CDR3 in amino acids: CASSPFRGGDTQYF. Partial CDR3 DNA: TGTGCCAGCTCTCCCTTTAGGGGGGGAGACACCCAGTAC.

In regard to this clone: Germline and genes: mouse. The CDR3 end is not reached by the read, which stops 1 residue before it; the germline J gene fills it in. The J gene is TRBJ2-3, the V gene TRBV26; perhaps TRBD1 as D (6 bases). The ends were cut back, 5 bases at V and 0 bases at J, with 9 bases in the middle. Germline assignment: CDR1 KGHPV and CDR2 FQNQEV (reference sequence). CDR3 length: 14 amino acids. The CDR3 region is CASSWDNSAETLYF. The CDR3 DNA, read in part, is TGTGCCAGCAGTTGGGACAATAGTGCAGAAACGCTGTAT.

For this clone: Genes and germline come from the mouse. The read halts 1 residue ahead of the CDR3 end, with the missing end drawn from the germline J gene. The chain uses TRBV12-1 and TRBJ2-3, with D possibly matching TRBD2 (5 bases). Germline V gene lookup returns CDR1 SGHSN and CDR2 HYEKVE. The CDR3 consists of 14 residues. V lost 4 bases, J lost 0 bases, and 10 bases lay in between. Partial CDR3 DNA: TGTGCCAGCTCACTCTGGGTTAGTGCAGAAACGCTGTAT. It specifies CASSLWVSAETLY. The whole CDR3 protein is CASSLWVSAETLYF.

Comment on this clone: All gene names here are mouse names. The read ends 1 residue before the CDR3 terminus; that terminus is restored from the germline J gene. This sequence joins TRBV5 and TRBJ1-1; no clear D. The CDR3 spans 14 residues. From germline, CDR1 is LGHNA and CDR2 YNLKQL (reference sequence). V gave up 4 bases and J gave up 0 bases, with 9 bases separating them. CDR3 DNA, as far as it was read: TGTGCCAGCAGCCCCGACAATGCAAACACAGAAGTCTTC. Translated: CASSPDNANTEVF. The entire CDR3 is CASSPDNANTEVFF.

Concerning this clone: Mouse germline and gene names are used. The CDR3 end lies 1 residue beyond the end of the read and is filled in from the germline J gene. This sequence joins TRBV3 and TRBJ2-7; 9 bases are a match to TRBD2. CDR1 and CDR2 (germline): SNHLY, FYNGKV (reference sequence). The CDR3 spans 13 residues. The ends lost 6 bases at V and 3 bases at J; junction bases unmatched: 3. CDR3 in amino acids: CASSSTGGYEQYF. The CDR3 DNA, read in part, is TGTGCCAGCAGTTCGACTGGGGGCTATGAACAGTAC.

This clone was found a few times. Genes and germline are mouse. The read is 1 residue too short to cover the CDR3 end, so that end is filled in from the germline J gene. This sequence joins TRBV26 and TRBJ1-4; D call uncertain. The germline V gene encodes CDR1 KGHPV and CDR2 FQNQEV (reference sequence). CDR3 length equals 14 residues. V lost 4 bases and J lost 0, with 6 bases in between. Partial CDR3 DNA: TGTGCCAGCAGTCGAGGGATTTCCAACGAAAGATTATTT. Encoded protein: CASSRGISNERLF. The complete CDR3 protein is CASSRGISNERLFF.

This clone came up a few times. Here the gene names and germline are mouse. Sequencing ends 1 residue short of the CDR3 end; the germline J gene provides the rest. The gene calls are TRBV26 and TRBJ2-5; a weak D match, TRBD2 (6 bases). V lost 4 bases and J 2 bases, leaving 10 bases between the germline ends. The CDR3 consists of 14 residues. Germline CDR1 and CDR2: KGHPV and FQNQEV (reference sequence). Incomplete CDR3 DNA: TGTGCCAGCAGTCAACGGGGGGTCCAAGACACCCAGTAC. Its protein is CASSQRGVQDTQY. The complete CDR3 sequence is CASSQRGVQDTQYF.

As concerns this clone: The genes are named according to mouse. The read gets to within 1 residue of the CDR3 end, and the germline J gene fills in the rest. The chain joins TRBV3 to TRBJ2-4; no firm D call. The CDR3 loop spans 11 amino acids. Trimming took off 4 bases at V and 5 bases at J, with 4 bases between the two ends. Germline CDR1 and CDR2: SNHLY and FYNGKV (reference sequence). The part of the CDR3 DNA that was read is TGTGCCAGCAGCTCTGGAAACACCTTGTAC. It codes for CASSSGNTLY. The entire CDR3 reads CASSSGNTLYF.

With respect to this clone: The gene names here belong to mouse. Sequencing ends 1 residue short of the CDR3 end; the germline J gene provides the rest. V usage is TRBV26 and J usage is TRBJ1-1; D not certain. CDR1 and CDR2 from the germline V gene are KGHPV and FQNQEV (reference sequence). Between the trimmed V and J ends, which lost 5 bases and 1 base, there was a span of 8 bases. The CDR3 loop spans 13 amino acids. The CDR3 bases that were read are TGTGCCAGCAGTTGGACCGAAAACACAGAAGTCTTC. The encoded protein is CASSWTENTEVF. The CDR3 in full is CASSWTENTEVFF.

A word on this clone: Germline and genes: mouse. The CDR3 end lies 1 residue beyond the end of the read and is filled in from the germline J gene. V usage is TRBV26 and J usage is TRBJ1-1, with TRBD1 identical over 8 bases. The V gene end was trimmed by 3 bases and the J gene end by 4 bases; junction bases not matched to a gene: 1. The V gene's germline CDR1 is KGHPV and CDR2 FQNQEV (reference sequence). This CDR3 contains 13 residues. The sequenced CDR3 bases are TGTGCCAGCAGTCTCACAGGGGGCACAGAAGTCTTC. Encoded protein: CASSLTGGTEVF. The complete CDR3 reads CASSLTGGTEVFF.

Notes on this clone: Gene labels here are mouse ones. The DNA ends 1 residue before the CDR3 does, and the rest of the CDR3 is filled in from the germline J gene. Other DNA sequences from this sample encode an identical CDR3 as well. The V gene is TRBV26, the J gene TRBJ1-3; D not resolved. CDR3 length: 14 amino acids. Germline V gives CDR1 KGHPV, CDR2 FQNQEV (reference sequence). V lost 3 bases, J lost 0 bases, and 6 bases lay in between. This CDR3 reads CASSLQNSGNTLYF. CDR3 DNA (partial): TGTGCCAGCAGTCTTCAGAATTCTGGAAATACGCTCTAT. The full variable domain, its missing parts supplied by reference TRBV26 and TRBJ1-3, is NSKVIQTPRYLVKGQGQKAKMRCIPEKGHPVVFWYQQNKNNEFKFLINFQNQEVLQQIDMTEKRFSAECPSNSPCSLEIQSSEAGDSALYLCASSLQNSGNTLYFGEGSRLIVV.

This clone was recorded once. The gene names here belong to mouse. The read finishes 1 residue shy of the CDR3 end, and the germline J gene is used to complete it. The genes are TRBV2 and TRBJ2-5; 7 bases are a match to TRBD2. The J segment lost 6 bases and the V segment lost 0 bases, leaving 0 bases of the junction unmatched. Germline CDR1 is LGHNA and CDR2 is YSYQKL. The CDR3 length is 13 residues. The CDR3: CASSQDGGDTQYF. The CDR3 bases that were read are TGTGCCAGCAGCCAAGATGGGGGGGACACCCAGTAC.

A word on this clone: These gene names are mouse names. The read halts 1 residue ahead of the CDR3 end, with the missing end drawn from the germline J gene. V and J are TRBV13-2 and TRBJ2-5; 7 nucleotides align to TRBD2. V dropped 0 bases and J dropped 0; count of bases not matched to a gene: 1. CDR1 and CDR2 (germline): NNHNN, SYGAGS (reference sequence). The CDR3 runs to 15 residues. The part of the CDR3 DNA that was read is TGTGCCAGCGGTGATGTCTGGGGGAACCAAGACACCCAGTAC. Translated: CASGDVWGNQDTQY. The full CDR3 sequence reads CASGDVWGNQDTQYF.

This clone came up once. Genes and germline come from the mouse. The CDR3 end is not reached by the read, which stops 1 residue before it; the germline J gene fills it in. The V call is TRBV29, the J call TRBJ1-3; D gene ambiguous. This CDR3 is built from 13 residues. V lost 7 bases to trimming and J lost 0 bases, with 7 bases between them. Germline V gene data show CDR1 as MSHET and CDR2 as SYDVDS. The CDR3 bases that were read are TGTGCTAGCAAGCAAGATTCTGGAAATACGCTCTAT. Protein: CASKQDSGNTLY. The full CDR3 protein is CASKQDSGNTLYF.

This clone is medium-sized. The listed genes are named as in mouse. The missing CDR3 end, 1 residue past where the read stops, is filled in from the germline J gene. The chain uses TRBV26 and TRBJ1-2; D perhaps matches TRBD1 (6 bases). In germline, CDR1 is KGHPV, CDR2 FQNQEV (reference sequence). V lost 6 bases, J lost 0 bases, and 8 bases lay in between. This CDR3 spans 13 amino acids. CDR3: CASRRTANSDYTF. The DNA read from the CDR3 is TGTGCCAGCAGGAGGACAGCAAACTCCGACTACACC.

As concerns this clone: Genes and germline come from the mouse. The CDR3 loop reads CASSRGNEQYF. The sequenced CDR3 bases are TGTGCCAGCAGCAGGGGAAATGAACAGTAC. This chain links TRBV26 with TRBJ2-7; possibly TRBD1 for D (6 bases). The CDR3 extends 1 residue past the end of the read, so its final part is completed from the germline J gene. This CDR3 contains 11 residues. Germline V gene data show CDR1 as KGHPV and CDR2 as FQNQEV (reference sequence). The V gene lost 6 bases and the J gene lost 5 bases, with 8 bases spanning the gap.

A note on this clone: The germline and genes are mouse ones. The read terminates 1 residue before the CDR3 end, so the remaining end is supplied by the germline J gene. J is TRBJ1-3 and V is TRBV26; D gene ambiguous. This CDR3 region has 15 residues. Germline CDR1 is KGHPV and CDR2 is FQNQEV (reference sequence). V was trimmed by 2 bases and J by 0 bases, leaving 8 bases between them. The CDR3 DNA, read in part, is TGTGCCAGCAGTCTGCGGCCCCCTTCTGGAAATACGCTCTAT. It yields the protein CASSLRPPSGNTLY. The CDR3 in full is CASSLRPPSGNTLYF.

On this clone itself: The genes are named according to mouse. Sequencing ends 1 residue short of the CDR3 end; the germline J gene provides the rest. The genes are TRBV26 and TRBJ2-4; TRBD1 matches 8 bases. The CDR3 has 14 amino acids. J gave up 0 bases and V 7 bases, and 3 bases lay outside the gene matches. Germline V gene data show CDR1 as KGHPV and CDR2 as FQNQEV (reference sequence). The CDR3 spells CASTGGPSQNTLYF. The CDR3 bases that were read are TGTGCCAGCACAGGGGGCCCTAGTCAAAACACCTTGTAC.

This clone rates as medium-sized. Genes here carry mouse names. Coverage ceases 1 residue before the CDR3 finishes, and the germline J gene fills in the end. The chain employs TRBV3 and TRBJ2-1; D may be TRBD1 or TRBD2 (5 bases each). This CDR3 has 14 residues. The germline gives CDR1 SNHLY, CDR2 FYNGKV (reference sequence). The germline V and J ends were trimmed by 3 bases and 1 base, with 7 bases remaining between them. CDR3 DNA (partial): TGTGCCAGCAGCTTGGGACGGAACTATGCTGAGCAGTTC. Protein product: CASSLGRNYAEQF. The CDR3 in full is CASSLGRNYAEQFF. Combining the CDR3 with reference TRBV3 and TRBJ2-1 gives the whole variable domain GPKVLQIPSHQIIDMGQMVTLNCDPVSNHLYFYWYKQILGQQMEFLVNFYNGKVMEKSKLFKDQFSVERPDGSYFTLKIQPTALEDSAVYFCASSLGRNYAEQFFGPGTRLTVL.

A note on this clone: Gene names denote mouse genes. From the germline J gene comes the end of the CDR3, since the read stops 1 residue before it. V and J are TRBV12-2 and TRBJ1-1; D unclear. Trimming took off 2 bases at V and 1 base at J, with 4 bases between the two ends. The CDR3 consists of 12 residues. The germline V gene has CDR1 SGHLS and CDR2 HYDKME. The CDR3 spells CASSHKNTEVFF. The CDR3 bases that were read are TGTGCCAGCTCTCACAAAAACACAGAAGTCTTC. Full variable domain (missing parts from reference TRBV12-2 and TRBJ1-1): NSGVVQSPRYIIKGKGERSILKCIPISGHLSVAWYQQTQGQELKFFIQHYDKMERDKGNLPSRFSVQQFDDYHSEMNMSALELEDSAVYFCASSHKNTEVFFGKGTRLTVV.

Concerning this clone itself: Gene names are the mouse ones. The missing CDR3 end, 1 residue past where the read stops, is filled in from the germline J gene. V usage is TRBV26 and J usage is TRBJ2-4, with TRBD1 matching over 7 bases. The CDR3 has 15 residues. Germline CDR1 reads KGHPV; CDR2 reads FQNQEV (reference sequence). The J segment lost 0 bases and the V segment lost 6 bases, leaving 6 bases of the junction unmatched. The sequenced part of the CDR3 DNA is TGTGCCAGCAGCCCTAACAGGGGTAGTCAAAACACCTTGTAC. Translating gives CASSPNRGSQNTLY. The full-length CDR3 reads as CASSPNRGSQNTLYF.

As regards this clone: The genes are named according to mouse. The read finishes 1 residue shy of the CDR3 end, and the germline J gene is used to complete it. V gene TRBV19 combines with J gene TRBJ1-1, with TRBD1 matching over 9 bases. Germline CDR1 FNHDT, CDR2 SITEND (reference sequence). The CDR3 loop spans 12 amino acids. J gave up 10 bases and V 4 bases, and 5 bases lay outside the gene matches. The CDR3 bases that were read are TGTGCCAGCAGTCGGGACAGGGACGGAGTCTTC. Amino acids: CASSRDRDGVF. The entire CDR3 is CASSRDRDGVFF.

This clone occurred a few times. Gene names denote mouse genes. Sequencing ends 1 residue short of the CDR3 end; the germline J gene provides the rest. The chain employs TRBV26 and TRBJ1-2; 7 positions match TRBD1. From germline, CDR1 is KGHPV and CDR2 FQNQEV (reference sequence). The CDR3 loop spans 13 amino acids. V lost 6 bases to trimming and J lost 6 bases; unmatched junction nucleotides: 7. The part of the CDR3 DNA that was read is TGTGCCAGCAGCCTGACAGGGAGGGCCGACTACACC. Translated, it gives CASSLTGRADYT. The whole CDR3 region reads CASSLTGRADYTF. Combining the CDR3 with reference TRBV26 and TRBJ1-2 gives the whole variable domain NSKVIQTPRYLVKGQGQKAKMRCIPEKGHPVVFWYQQNKNNEFKFLINFQNQEVLQQIDMTEKRFSAECPSNSPCSLEIQSSEAGDSALYLCASSLTGRADYTFGSGTRLLVI.

This clone is classed as medium-sized. The gene names here belong to mouse. The CDR3 is cut off 1 residue early in the read; its end comes from the germline J gene. The chain links TRBV13-1 to TRBJ2-4; 7 positions match TRBD2. Germline trimming cut 3 bases from V and 0 bases from J; bases unmatched to any gene: 1. This CDR3 comprises 14 residues. Germline V gene sequence: CDR1 NSHNY, CDR2 SYGAGN. The CDR3 region is CASSGWGSQNTLYF. CDR3 DNA (partial): TGTGCCAGCAGTGGCTGGGGGAGTCAAAACACCTTGTAC.

As for this clone: The genes are named according to mouse. The observed sequence ends 1 residue before the CDR3 terminus, with the missing tail filled in from the germline J gene. The chain carries TRBV26 and TRBJ1-1; D not certain. The CDR3 runs 13 residues. The V and J ends lost 2 bases and 3 bases respectively, with 7 bases between them. Germline CDR1 reads KGHPV; CDR2 reads FQNQEV (reference sequence). This CDR3 is CASSLGTYTEVFF. The sequenced part of the CDR3 DNA is TGTGCCAGCAGTCTGGGCACATACACAGAAGTCTTC. Combining the CDR3 with reference TRBV26 and TRBJ1-1 gives the whole variable domain NSKVIQTPRYLVKGQGQKAKMRCIPEKGHPVVFWYQQNKNNEFKFLINFQNQEVLQQIDMTEKRFSAECPSNSPCSLEIQSSEAGDSALYLCASSLGTYTEVFFGKGTRLTVV.